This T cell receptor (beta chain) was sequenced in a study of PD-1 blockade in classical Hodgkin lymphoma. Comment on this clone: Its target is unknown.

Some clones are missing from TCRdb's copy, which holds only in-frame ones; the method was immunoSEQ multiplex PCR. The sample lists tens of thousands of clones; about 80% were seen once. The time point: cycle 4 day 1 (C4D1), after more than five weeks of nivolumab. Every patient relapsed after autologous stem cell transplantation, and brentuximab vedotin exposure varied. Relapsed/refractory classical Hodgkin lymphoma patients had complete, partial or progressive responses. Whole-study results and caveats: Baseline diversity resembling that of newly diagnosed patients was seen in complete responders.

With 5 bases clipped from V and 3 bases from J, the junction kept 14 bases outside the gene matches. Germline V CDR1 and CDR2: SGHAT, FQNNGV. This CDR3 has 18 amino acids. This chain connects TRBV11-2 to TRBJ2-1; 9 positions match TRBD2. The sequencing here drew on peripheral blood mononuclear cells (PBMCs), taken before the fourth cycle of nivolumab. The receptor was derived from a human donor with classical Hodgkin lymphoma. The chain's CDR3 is CASSEWVAGENLYNEQFF. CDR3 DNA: TGTGCCAGCAGCGAGTGGGTAGCGGGAGAAAATCTCTACAATGAGCAGTTCTTC.